The clone carrying this T cell receptor beta chain came up a few times. These data originate in a study of blood T cell repertoires in COVID-19. Generated by immunoSEQ multiplex PCR, the TCRdb table keeps only in-frame clones and is missing some. The data show about 98,000 clones, with roughly 80% seen just once and about 11% held by the top ten. The material sequenced was peripheral blood. The sequence was obtained from a woman of 80 years or more with acute or convalescent COVID-19.

The CDR3 DNA reads TGCGCCAGCAGCCAAAACGACAGGAACACTGAAGCTTTCTTT. This sequence encodes CASSQNDRNTEAFF. The gene calls are TRBV4-3 and TRBJ1-1, with TRBD1 as a possible D gene (5 bases). CDR1 and CDR2 from the germline V gene are LGHNA and YSLEER. This CDR3 contains 14 residues. V dropped 2 bases and J dropped 1 base, with 8 bases sitting between them.